The present entry profiles one T cell receptor beta chain with its context. The sample comes from a study of radiotherapy plus CTLA-4 blockade in lung cancer. Method: immunoSEQ multiplex PCR; TCRdb's copy keeps in-frame clones and lacks some. The data contain some 71,000 clones, approximately 76% of them singletons. This CDR3 has 16 residues. V lost 4 bases to trimming and J lost 2 bases; unmatched junction nucleotides: 7. CDR1 is SGHNT and CDR2 is YYREEE in the germline V gene (reference sequence). CTLA-4 blockade with ipilimumab, together with focal radiation, was given to patients with chemo-refractory metastatic non-small-cell lung cancer.

The specimen was peripheral blood, collected from a patient treated with radiotherapy plus ipilimumab. This clonotype originated in a human donor with non-small cell lung cancer whose response to radiotherapy plus ipilimumab could not be evaluated. Some clones in this sample may be carry-over from other donors' samples. The chain combines TRBV5-4 with TRBJ2-2; the match to TRBD1 covers 8 bases. CDR3 loop: CASSPWTGLNTGELFF. The CDR3 DNA follows: TGTGCCAGCAGCCCATGGACAGGGCTAAACACCGGGGAGCTGTTTTTT. The variable domain in full, with the rest retrieved from reference TRBV5-4 and TRBJ2-2, is ETGVTQSPTHLIKTRGQQVTLRCSSQSGHNTVSWYQQALGQGPQFIFQYYREEENGRGNFPPRFSGLQFPNYSSELNVNALELDDSALYLCASSPWTGLNTGELFFGEGSRLTVL.